Below are 5 T cell receptor beta chains sequenced from a single sample in a study of T cells in Graves' hyperthyroidism and ophthalmopathy. The source material, RNA transcripts, was used to amplify TCR beta CDR3 regions. An initial round of RT-PCR targeting the TCR CDR3 relied on the HTBI primer set. TCRdb re-called the multiplex PCR reads through MiXCR, storing one row per CDR3 protein. The table lists about 300,000 distinct CDR3 sequences, approximately 17% of them singletons. Sequencing was done on a sample of blood. These receptors all stem from a man aged 30 to 45 with Graves' hyperthyroidism.

The rearrangement uses TRBV4-1 and TRBJ1-6; a possible D gene is TRBD1 (5 bases). Germline loops: CDR1 MGHRA, CDR2 YSYEKL. Trimming pared 1 base from V and 7 bases from J, leaving 14 bases between. The CDR3 length is 16 residues. CDR3 sequence reads: CASSQATGTGNSPLHF. CDR3 DNA: TGCGCCAGCAGCCAAGCAACCGGGACGGGAAATTCACCCCTCCACTTT.

With regard to this clonotype: Being one base from a much bigger clone, this may be a read error. The chain joins TRBV11-2 to TRBJ2-2; D may be TRBD2 (5 bases). Germline V gene data show CDR1 as SGHAT and CDR2 as FQNNGV. CDR3 size: 15 residues. The CDR3 loop reads CASSPVLRETGELLF. DNA of the CDR3: TGTGCCAGCAGCCCCGTTCTCCGAGAGACCGGGGAGCTGCTTTTT.

This clonotype has at least ten counts. J is TRBJ1-1 and V is TRBV28, with TRBD1 matching 8 bases. The CDR3 contains 13 residues. In germline, CDR1 is MDHEN, CDR2 SYDVKM. J was trimmed by 6 bases and V by 7 bases; bases with no gene match: 7. The CDR3 sequence is CASIRTGWPEAFF. The CDR3 DNA sequence: TGTGCCAGCATAAGGACAGGGTGGCCTGAAGCTTTCTTT.

In its sample, this clonotype was seen a few times. The chain recombines TRBV5-4 with TRBJ2-5; no clear D. Germline CDR1 reads SGHNT; CDR2 reads YYREEE (reference sequence). V shed 5 bases and J shed 0 bases, with 11 bases lying between them. The CDR3 sequence is 14 residues long. The CDR3 DNA reads TGTGCCAGCAGTCCCGCGCGGTACCAAGAGACCCAGTACTTC. It specifies CASSPARYQETQYF.

This clonotype was seen at least ten times. The rearrangement links TRBV12-3 or TRBV12-4 to TRBJ2-7, with 8 positions matching TRBD2. With 4 bases clipped from V and 3 bases from J, the junction kept 8 bases outside the gene matches. This CDR3 is built from 15 residues. The chain's CDR3 is CASSSTSGSFYEQYF. The CDR3 region has the DNA TGTGCCAGCAGTTCCACCAGCGGGAGCTTCTACGAGCAGTACTTC.